The 9 T cell receptor beta chains reported below all come from one sample, sequenced in a study of identical twins. TCRdb called the 5' RACE reads again in MiXCR, with one record for every CDR3 protein. The sample has about 240,000 distinct CDR3 sequences; 6% to 8% are singletons. This sample was shared with a second study, whose subject was yellow fever vaccine responses in identical twins.

Sample: CD8+ T cells sorted from blood. The receptors originated from a woman aged 18-29 years in good health.

This clonotype appeared a few times. The chain links TRBV7-9 to TRBJ1-4, with D maybe TRBD1 (5 bases). Germline values: CDR1 SEHNR, CDR2 FQNEAQ (reference sequence). Trimming stripped 1 base from V and 6 bases from J, with 12 bases between. The length of the CDR3 is 15 residues. CDR3: CASSLVGDDHEKLFF. CDR3 nucleotides: TGTGCCAGCAGCTTAGTCGGGGACGACCATGAAAAACTGTTTTTT.

V usage is TRBV7-9 and J usage is TRBJ1-2, with a weak D call TRBD1 (6 bases). Deletions cut 4 bases from V and 4 bases from J, with 10 bases between. The CDR3 contains 13 residues. Germline CDR1 SEHNR, CDR2 FQNEAQ (reference sequence). The CDR3 protein is CASSSGHFYGYTF. The CDR3, as DNA: TGTGCCAGCAGCTCGGGACACTTCTATGGCTACACCTTC.

Worth noting for this clonotype: This may come from a read error, since a much larger clone is one base off. The chain carries TRBV7-9 and TRBJ1-1; 7 nucleotides line up with TRBD1. Germline CDR1 and CDR2: SEHNR and FQNEAQ (reference sequence). The junction had 4 bases not matched to a gene; V was cut back by 5 bases and J by 7 bases. This CDR3 has 12 amino acids. CDR3 loop: CASSAWDSEAFF. CDR3 nucleotide sequence: TGTGCCAGCAGCGCCTGGGACAGTGAAGCTTTCTTT.

This clonotype appeared a few times. The chain couples TRBV24-1 to TRBJ2-7, with D maybe TRBD1 (5 bases). Germline V CDR1 and CDR2: KGHDR, SFDVKD. V lost 4 bases, J lost 1 base, and 13 bases lay in between. CDR3 length: 15 residues. CDR3 nucleotides: TGTGCCACCAGTGAGAGACGGACACAATCCTACGAGCAGTACGTC. Protein sequence: CATSERRTQSYEQYV.

The table lists this clonotype with a few counts. This chain uses TRBV5-5 with TRBJ2-1, with D maybe TRBD2 (6 bases). The CDR3 is 15 amino acids. Germline V CDR1 and CDR2: SGHKS, YYEKEE (reference sequence). Trimming removed 4 bases at V and 7 bases at J, with 18 bases between. The CDR3, as DNA: TGTGCCAGCAGCCCGGGCGGGGCAGGTCTGAATGAGCAGTTCTTC. As protein: CASSPGGAGLNEQFF.

CDR3 sequence (DNA): TGTGCCAGCAGCTTAAACCCAGGGCTAGCGGAAGAGACCCAGTACTTC. Amino acid sequence: CASSLNPGLAEETQYF. The rearrangement links TRBV7-9 to TRBJ2-5; 7 positions match TRBD2. Trimming removed 2 bases from V and 3 bases from J; junction bases left unmatched: 9. The germline V gene encodes CDR1 SEHNR and CDR2 FQNEAQ (reference sequence). The CDR3 consists of 16 residues. Drawing the rest from reference TRBV7-9 and TRBJ2-5, the complete variable domain is DTGVSQNPRHKITKRGQNVTFRCDPISEHNRLYWYRQTLGQGPEFLTYFQNEAQLEKSRLLSDRFSAERPKGSFSTLEIQRTEQGDSAMYLCASSLNPGLAEETQYFGPGTRLLVL.

The chain is built from TRBV19 and TRBJ2-7, with 8 bases identical to TRBD1. Unmatched junction bases numbered 6, after V lost 1 base and J lost 4 bases. Germline V CDR1 and CDR2: LNHDA, SQIVND (reference sequence). The CDR3 loop spans 15 amino acids. The DNA for the CDR3 is TGTGCCAGTAGTATAGCAGGGGGCGCCGGGTACGAGCAGTACGTC. Translation: CASSIAGGAGYEQYV.

The V gene is TRBV24-1, the J gene TRBJ2-3; 8 bases map to TRBD1. Germline V gene sequence: CDR1 KGHDR, CDR2 SFDVKD. J gave up 3 bases and V 6 bases, and 4 bases lay outside the gene matches. The CDR3 is made up of 14 amino acids. CDR3 region: CATSRTGRTDTQYF. The CDR3 DNA reads as TGTGCCACCAGTCGGACAGGGAGGACAGATACGCAGTATTTT.

This clonotype was found many times. The chain's CDR3 is CASSLAEGANVLTF. The CDR3 nucleotides are TGTGCCAGCAGCTTAGCCGAGGGGGCCAACGTCCTGACTTTC. The chain is built from TRBV7-6 and TRBJ2-6; D unclear. The CDR3 extends over 14 amino acids. Trimming took off 0 bases at V and 4 bases at J, with 4 bases between the two ends. CDR1 is SGHVS and CDR2 is FNYEAQ in the germline V gene.